This TCR beta chain derives from a study of shared clonotypes between healthy human individuals. This clone was detected only once. The CDR3 totals 14 residues. V lost 10 bases, J lost 6 bases, and 12 bases stayed unmatched. Germline assignment: CDR1 LNHDA and CDR2 SQIVND (reference sequence). All of the donors resided in Nashville, Tennessee, and each was a Caucasian adult. Method: immunoSEQ multiplex PCR; TCRdb's copy keeps in-frame clones and lacks some. The table shows 2 million to 2.5 million clones, with less than 95% occurring only once. The sample was naive CD4+ T cells from PBMCs. Sample subset: CD45RA+ positively selected. The TCR originated in a man between 18 and 35 years old in good health. Some clones in this sample may be carry-over from other donors' samples. This chain connects TRBV19 to TRBJ2-3; 8 bases line up with TRBD1. The DNA of the CDR3 is TGTGCCACTCGTTGGACAGGGACCATGGATACGCAGTATTTT. This gives the protein CATRWTGTMDTQYF.